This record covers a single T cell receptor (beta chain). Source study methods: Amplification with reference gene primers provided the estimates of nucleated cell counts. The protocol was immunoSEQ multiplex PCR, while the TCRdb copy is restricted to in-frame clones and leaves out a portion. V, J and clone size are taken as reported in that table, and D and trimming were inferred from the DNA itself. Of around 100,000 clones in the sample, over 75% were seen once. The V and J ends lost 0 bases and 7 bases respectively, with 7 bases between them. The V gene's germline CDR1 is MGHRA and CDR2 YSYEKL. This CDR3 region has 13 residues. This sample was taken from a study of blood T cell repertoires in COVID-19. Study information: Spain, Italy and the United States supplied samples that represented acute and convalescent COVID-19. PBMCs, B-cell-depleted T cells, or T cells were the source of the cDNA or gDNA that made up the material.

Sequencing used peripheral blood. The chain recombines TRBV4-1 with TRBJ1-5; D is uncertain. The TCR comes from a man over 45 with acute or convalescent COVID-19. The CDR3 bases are TGCGCCAGCAGCCAAGATCCGAGGCAGCCCCAGCATTTT. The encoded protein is CASSQDPRQPQHF.